The 14 T cell receptor beta chains listed next were all sequenced from one sample in a study of regulatory T cells in long-lasting Graves disease. Library construction for TCR beta used iRepertoire HTBI primers and Arm-PCR of CDR3 regions. TCRdb reanalysed the multiplex PCR reads using MiXCR and keeps one entry per CDR3 protein. There are 400,000 to 500,000 distinct CDR3 sequences in the sample; about 22% occur only once, and about an eighth lies in the top ten. Time point in this sample: persistent/refractory GD, antithyroid drugs over 5 years with positive TRAb. PBMC RNA served as the TCR library source. Sequenced here: peripheral blood mononuclear cells (PBMCs), sampled when the disease was refractory, from a patient treated with antithyroid drugs. The receptor source for this set is a female donor with Graves disease.

Details on this clonotype: A read error may produce the germline difference seen at one junction end. The V gene is TRBV12-3 or TRBV12-4, the J gene TRBJ2-2; 11 nucleotides match TRBD2. CDR3 length: 15 residues. This CDR3 reads CASALAGVGAGELCF. In DNA form, the CDR3 reads TGTGCCAGCGCACTAGCGGGAGTGGGGGCCGGGGAGCTGTGTTTT.

This clonotype was detected a few times. The rearrangement uses TRBV6-5 and TRBJ2-2, with D perhaps matching TRBD2 (6 bases). The CDR3 has 18 residues. Germline CDR1 reads MNHEY; CDR2 reads SVGAGI. V gave up 0 bases and J gave up 5 bases, with 19 bases separating them. CDR3 nucleotide sequence: TGTGCCAGCAGTTACTCCTCACCCCGGCAGGCGGGAACCGGGGAGCTGTTTTTT. Its translation is CASSYSSPRQAGTGELFF.

Notes on this clonotype: A much larger clone differs from this one at a single base, so this may be a read error. The chain couples TRBV6-2 or TRBV6-3 to TRBJ1-1, with no clear D. The germline V gene encodes CDR1 MNHEY and CDR2 SVGEGT. The CDR3 has 18 residues. In DNA form, the CDR3 reads TGTGCCAGCAGTTACTCCCACCTCGCGCCAGGATCGAACACTGAAGCTTCCTTT. Protein: CASSYSHLAPGSNTEASF.

This clonotype was counted many times. The rearrangement links TRBV7-2 to TRBJ1-1; D remains unclear. The V gene lost 2 bases and the J gene lost 0 bases, with 13 bases spanning the gap. Germline assignment: CDR1 SGHTA and CDR2 FQGNSA. The CDR3 is 16 residues long. The CDR3 nucleotides are TGTGCCAGCAGCTTACACCCAAACTCCGTGAACACTGAAGCTTTCTTT. Its protein product is CASSLHPNSVNTEAFF.

This clonotype was counted many times. CDR3 in amino acids: CASSSSGQGDEQYF. The CDR3 bases are TGTGCCAGCAGTTCATCGGGACAGGGCGACGAGCAGTACTTC. J is TRBJ2-7 and V is TRBV28, with 9 bases aligning to TRBD1. The trim removed 4 bases at V and 5 bases at J, leaving 6 bases unmatched. From germline, CDR1 is MDHEN and CDR2 SYDVKM. The CDR3 consists of 14 residues. The whole variable domain, filled in from reference TRBV28 and TRBJ2-7, reads DVKVTQSSRYLVKRTGEKVFLECVQDMDHENMFWYRQDPGLGLRLIYFSYDVKMKEKGDIPEGYSVSREKKERFSLILESASTNQTSMYLCASSSSGQGDEQYFGPGTRLTVT.

The gene calls are TRBV5-1 and TRBJ2-2; D is perhaps TRBD1 or TRBD2 (6 bases each). This CDR3 contains 18 residues. Germline V gene sequence: CDR1 SGHRS, CDR2 YFSETQ. V lost 5 bases, J lost 0 bases, and 20 bases lay in between. The CDR3 is CASSVTGASNANTGELFF. The DNA for the CDR3 is TGCGCCAGCAGTGTGACGGGGGCTAGTAATGCGAACACCGGGGAGCTGTTTTTT.

This clonotype was found many times. For the CDR3, the DNA is TGTGCCAGCAGTCTGGCGGCTTGGTACGAGCAGTACTTC. It translates to CASSLAAWYEQYF. The rearrangement joins TRBV12-3 or TRBV12-4 to TRBJ2-7; D call uncertain. Trimming removed 5 bases at V and 4 bases at J, with 12 bases between. CDR3 length: 13 amino acids.

A few counts support this clonotype. This chain joins TRBV20-1 and TRBJ2-7; 8 bases fit TRBD2. Germline lookup yields CDR1 DFQATT and CDR2 SNEGSKA (reference sequence). J gave up 3 bases and V 2 bases, and 3 bases lay outside the gene matches. The CDR3 is made up of 13 amino acids. The CDR3 loop reads CSARSREGYEQYF. In nucleotides, the CDR3 is TGCAGTGCTAGAAGCCGGGAGGGCTACGAGCAGTACTTC.

The chain recombines TRBV20-1 with TRBJ2-7; either TRBD1 or TRBD2 may fit D (6 bases each). Trimming left V 4 bases short and J 2 bases short, with 15 bases between. Germline V CDR1 and CDR2: DFQATT, SNEGSKA (reference sequence). This CDR3 contains 14 residues. The CDR3, as DNA: TGCAGTGCTACAGGGACTGGGACACCCTACGAGCAGTACTTC. Its protein product is CSATGTGTPYEQYF.

The chain combines TRBV25-1 with TRBJ2-5, with 9 bases identical to TRBD2. Germline-derived CDR1 and CDR2 are MGHDK and SYGVNS. The CDR3 totals 14 residues. V lost 3 bases to trimming and J lost 4 bases; unmatched junction nucleotides: 3. The CDR3 sequence is CASSDPGLAETQYF. CDR3 in DNA: TGTGCCAGCAGTGACCCGGGACTAGCAGAGACCCAGTACTTC.

The chain has TRBV11-3 and TRBJ2-7; D not certain. Germline V gene data show CDR1 as SGHNT and CDR2 as YENEEA. The CDR3 totals 13 residues. Deletions cut 5 bases from V and 3 bases from J, with 11 bases between. This CDR3 reads CASSRLSLYEQYF. The CDR3 DNA is TGTGCCAGCAGCCGACTGTCTCTCTACGAGCAGTACTTC.

This chain joins TRBV24-1 and TRBJ2-3; TRBD1 agrees at 7 bases. The CDR3 runs 16 residues. Germline assignment: CDR1 KGHDR and CDR2 SFDVKD. The ends lost 4 bases at V and 5 bases at J; junction bases unmatched: 11. CDR3 in DNA: TGTGCCACCAGTGACCCATCCACAGGGGTTAGAGATACGCAGTATTTT. Translating gives CATSDPSTGVRDTQYF.

This clonotype was counted a few times. The chain recombines TRBV20-1 with TRBJ2-7, with 7 bases lining up with TRBD1. The CDR3 runs 12 residues. CDR1 is DFQATT, CDR2 SNEGSKA, per germline (reference sequence). V shed 5 bases, J shed 1 base, and the junction held 2 bases outside the gene matches. CDR3 residues: CSAGGQSYEQYF. As DNA, the CDR3 is TGCAGTGCTGGGGGACAGTCCTACGAGCAGTACTTC.

As to this clonotype: A clone one base away is much larger, so this may be a read error. V is TRBV12-3 or TRBV12-4 and J is TRBJ2-7; D is ambiguous. The V end lost 6 bases, the J end lost 3 bases, and 18 bases lay between the germline ends. The CDR3 sequence is 15 residues long. CDR3 sequence: CASSLKGSTDYEQYF. In nucleotides, the CDR3 is TGTGCCAGCAGCCTTAAGGGAAGTACCGACTACGAGCAGTACTTC.